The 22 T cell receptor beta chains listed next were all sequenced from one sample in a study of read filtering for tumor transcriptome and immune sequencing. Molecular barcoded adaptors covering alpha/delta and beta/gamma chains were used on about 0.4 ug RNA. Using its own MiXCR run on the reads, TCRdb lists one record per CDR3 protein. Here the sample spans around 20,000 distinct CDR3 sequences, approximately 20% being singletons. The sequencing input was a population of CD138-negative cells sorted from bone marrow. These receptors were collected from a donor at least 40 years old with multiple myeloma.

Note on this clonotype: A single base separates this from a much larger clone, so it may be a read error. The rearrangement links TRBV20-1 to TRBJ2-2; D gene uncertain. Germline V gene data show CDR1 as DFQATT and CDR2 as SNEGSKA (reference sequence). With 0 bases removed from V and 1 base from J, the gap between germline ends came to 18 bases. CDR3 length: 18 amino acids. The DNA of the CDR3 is TGCAGTGCTAGAGATCCGAGACGCAGTAGTTGGAACACCGGGGAGCTGTTTTTT. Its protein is CSARDPRRSSWNTGELFF.

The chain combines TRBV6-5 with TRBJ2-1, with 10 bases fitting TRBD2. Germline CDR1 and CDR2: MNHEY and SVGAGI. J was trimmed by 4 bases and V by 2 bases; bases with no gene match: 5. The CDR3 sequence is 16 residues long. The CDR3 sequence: CASSYGAGGLYNEQFF. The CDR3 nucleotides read TGTGCCAGCAGTTACGGAGCGGGAGGGTTATACAATGAGCAGTTCTTC.

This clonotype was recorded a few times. CDR3 loop: CASSYEIEGGTEAFF. For the CDR3, the DNA is TGTGCCAGCAGCTACGAAATCGAGGGGGGGACTGAAGCTTTCTTT. The chain recombines TRBV6-6 with TRBJ1-1; TRBD1 is a possible D gene (6 bases). Trimming removed 6 bases at V and 5 bases at J, with 19 bases between. This CDR3 contains 15 residues. Germline assignment: CDR1 MNHNY and CDR2 SVGAGI (reference sequence).

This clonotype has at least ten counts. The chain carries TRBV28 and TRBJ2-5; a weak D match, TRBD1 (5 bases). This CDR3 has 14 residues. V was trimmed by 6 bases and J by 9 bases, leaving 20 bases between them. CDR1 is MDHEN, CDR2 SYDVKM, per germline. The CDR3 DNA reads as TGTGCCAGCAGCCCGAGGAACGGAACCAGGGCCCAGTACTTC. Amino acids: CASSPRNGTRAQYF.

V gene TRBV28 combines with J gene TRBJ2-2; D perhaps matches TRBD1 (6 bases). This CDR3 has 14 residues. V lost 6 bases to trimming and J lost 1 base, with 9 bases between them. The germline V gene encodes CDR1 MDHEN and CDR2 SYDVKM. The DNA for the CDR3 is TGTGCCAGCAGCCTGACAGGGAACACCGGGGAGCTGTTTTTT. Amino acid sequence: CASSLTGNTGELFF.

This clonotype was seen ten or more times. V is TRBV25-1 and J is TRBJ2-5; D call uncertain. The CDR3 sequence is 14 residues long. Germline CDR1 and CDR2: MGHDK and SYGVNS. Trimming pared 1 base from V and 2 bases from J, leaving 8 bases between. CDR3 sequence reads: CASSESLSQETQYF. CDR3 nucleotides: TGTGCCAGCAGTGAATCTCTGTCACAAGAGACCCAGTACTTC.

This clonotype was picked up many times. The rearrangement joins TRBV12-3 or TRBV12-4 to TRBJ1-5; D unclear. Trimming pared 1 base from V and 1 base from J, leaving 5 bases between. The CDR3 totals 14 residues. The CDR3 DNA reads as TGTGCCAGCAGTTTAGTAGGGAGCAATCAGCCCCAGCATTTT. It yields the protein CASSLVGSNQPQHF.

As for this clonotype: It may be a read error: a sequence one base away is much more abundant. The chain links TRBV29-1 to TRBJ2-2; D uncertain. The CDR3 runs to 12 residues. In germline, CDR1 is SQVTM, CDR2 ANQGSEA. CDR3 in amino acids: CGAQLGAGELFF. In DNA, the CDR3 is TGCGGCGCCCAACTTGGGGCCGGGGAGCTGTTTTTT.

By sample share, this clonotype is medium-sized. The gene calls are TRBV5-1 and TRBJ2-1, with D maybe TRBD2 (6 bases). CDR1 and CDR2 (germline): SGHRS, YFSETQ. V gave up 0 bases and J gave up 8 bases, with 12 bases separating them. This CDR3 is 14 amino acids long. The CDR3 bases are TGCGCCAGCAGCTTGGAGACTAGTAGATATGAGCAGTTCTTC. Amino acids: CASSLETSRYEQFF. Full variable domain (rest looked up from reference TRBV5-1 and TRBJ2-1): KAGVTQTPRYLIKTRGQQVTLSCSPISGHRSVSWYQQTPGQGLQFLFEYFSETQRNKGNFPGRFSGRQFSNSRSEMNVSTLELGDSALYLCASSLETSRYEQFFGPGTRLTVL.

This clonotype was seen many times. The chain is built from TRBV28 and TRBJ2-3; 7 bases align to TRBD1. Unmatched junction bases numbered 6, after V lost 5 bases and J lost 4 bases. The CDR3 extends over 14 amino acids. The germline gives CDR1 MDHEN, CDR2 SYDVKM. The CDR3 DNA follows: TGTGCCAGCAGTCCACTTGGGACAGCAGATACGCAGTATTTT. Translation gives CASSPLGTADTQYF.

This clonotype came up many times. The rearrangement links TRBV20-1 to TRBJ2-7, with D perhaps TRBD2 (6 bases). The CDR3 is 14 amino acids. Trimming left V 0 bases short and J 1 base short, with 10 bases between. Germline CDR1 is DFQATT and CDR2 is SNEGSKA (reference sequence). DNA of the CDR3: TGCAGTGCTAGAGATCCCGGGGGATCCTACGAGCAGTACTTC. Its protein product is CSARDPGGSYEQYF.

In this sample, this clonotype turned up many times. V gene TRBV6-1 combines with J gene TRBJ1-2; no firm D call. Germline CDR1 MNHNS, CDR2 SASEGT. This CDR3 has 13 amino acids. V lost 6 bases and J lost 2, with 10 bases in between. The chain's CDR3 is CASRTTGNYGYTF. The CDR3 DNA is TGTGCCAGCAGAACGACGGGAAACTATGGCTACACCTTC.

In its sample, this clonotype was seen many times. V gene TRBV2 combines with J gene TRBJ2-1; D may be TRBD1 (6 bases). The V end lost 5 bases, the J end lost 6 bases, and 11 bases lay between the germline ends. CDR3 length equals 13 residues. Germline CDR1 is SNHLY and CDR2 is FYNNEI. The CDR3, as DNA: TGTGCCAGCAGTTCGACAGGACCCAATGAGCAGTTCTTC. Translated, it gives CASSSTGPNEQFF.

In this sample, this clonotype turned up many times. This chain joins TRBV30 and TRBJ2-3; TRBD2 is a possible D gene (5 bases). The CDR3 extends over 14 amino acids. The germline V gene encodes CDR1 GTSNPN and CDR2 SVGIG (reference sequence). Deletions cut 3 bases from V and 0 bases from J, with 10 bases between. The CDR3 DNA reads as TGTGCCTGGAGGCTCCAGCGGAGCACAGATACGCAGTATTTT. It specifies CAWRLQRSTDTQYF.

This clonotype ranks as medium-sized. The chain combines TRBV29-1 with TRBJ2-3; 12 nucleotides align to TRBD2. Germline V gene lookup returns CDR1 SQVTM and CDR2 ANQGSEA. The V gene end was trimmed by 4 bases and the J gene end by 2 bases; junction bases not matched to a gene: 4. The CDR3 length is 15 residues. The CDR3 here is CSVAGLAGTTDTQYF. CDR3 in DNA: TGCAGCGTTGCCGGACTAGCGGGGACCACAGATACGCAGTATTTT.

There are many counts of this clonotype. CDR3 DNA sequence: TGTGCCAGCAGCGACAGGGATTTTAATCAGCCCCAGCATTTT. Its protein is CASSDRDFNQPQHF. The J gene is TRBJ1-5, the V gene TRBV7-9; TRBD1 agrees at 7 bases. The CDR3 loop spans 14 amino acids. CDR1 is SEHNR, CDR2 FQNEAQ, per germline (reference sequence). After removal of 5 bases from V and 4 bases from J, the junction contained 5 bases not matched to a gene.

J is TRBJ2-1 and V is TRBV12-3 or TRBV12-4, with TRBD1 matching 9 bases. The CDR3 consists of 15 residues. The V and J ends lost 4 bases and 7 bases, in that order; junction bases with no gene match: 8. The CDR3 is CASSWGGQGGNEQFF. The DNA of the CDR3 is TGTGCCAGCAGTTGGGGGGGACAGGGCGGGAATGAGCAGTTCTTC.

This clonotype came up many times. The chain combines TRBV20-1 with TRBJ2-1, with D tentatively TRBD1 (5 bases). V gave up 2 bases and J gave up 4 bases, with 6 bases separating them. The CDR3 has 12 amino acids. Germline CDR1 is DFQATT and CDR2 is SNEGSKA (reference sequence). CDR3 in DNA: TGCAGTGCTAGACAGGGATACAATGAGCAGTTCTTC. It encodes CSARQGYNEQFF.

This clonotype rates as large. Here the CDR3 reads CASSLSVNTGELFF. In nucleotides, the CDR3 is TGTGCCAGCAGTTTATCGGTGAACACCGGGGAGCTGTTTTTT. This chain connects TRBV28 to TRBJ2-2; D call uncertain. The germline gives CDR1 MDHEN, CDR2 SYDVKM. V was pared by 1 base and J by 1 base, with 4 bases between. The CDR3 runs to 14 residues.

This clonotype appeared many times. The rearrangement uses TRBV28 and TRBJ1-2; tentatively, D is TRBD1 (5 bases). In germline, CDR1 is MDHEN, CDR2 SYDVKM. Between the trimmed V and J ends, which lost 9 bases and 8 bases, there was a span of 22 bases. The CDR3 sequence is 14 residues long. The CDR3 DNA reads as TGTGCCAGTTGGGGGGTAACTCAACCCGGGGGCTACACCTTC. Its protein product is CASWGVTQPGGYTF.

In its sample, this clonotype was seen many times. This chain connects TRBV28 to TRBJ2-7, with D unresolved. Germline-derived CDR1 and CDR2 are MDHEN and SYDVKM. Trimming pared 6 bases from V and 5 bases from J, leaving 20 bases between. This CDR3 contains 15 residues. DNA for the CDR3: TGTGCCAGCAGGGCGCCAAGTTGGCAATTGGACGAGCAGTACTTC. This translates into CASRAPSWQLDEQYF.

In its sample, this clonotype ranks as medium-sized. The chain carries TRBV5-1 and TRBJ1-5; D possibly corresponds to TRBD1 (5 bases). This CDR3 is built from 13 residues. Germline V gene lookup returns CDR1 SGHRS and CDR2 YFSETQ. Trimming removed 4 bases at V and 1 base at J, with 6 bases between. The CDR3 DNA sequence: TGCGCCAGCAGCCGGGACAGCAATCAGCCCCAGCATTTT. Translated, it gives CASSRDSNQPQHF.